This T cell receptor (beta chain) was found in a study of T-cell reconstitution after alpha-beta-depleted transplantation in children. This clonotype rates as large (0.1 to 1%). Unique molecular identifiers tagged the TCRbeta library. TCRdb recomputed calls from the PCR reads with MiXCR, one row per CDR3 protein. The sample holds thousands of distinct CDR3 sequences; 25% to 30% are singletons and the top ten take less than 70%. Per the germline V gene, CDR1 is MNHEY and CDR2 is SVGEGT. The CDR3 runs 15 residues. V was shortened by 2 bases and J by 5 bases, with 16 bases between the two germline ends. Sequencing was performed on PBMCs, mostly from graft donor cells, taken 60 days after TCRalphabeta/CD19-depleted stem cell transplant. The receptor comes from a male patient between 2 and 15 years old who had a stem cell transplant for acute myeloid leukemia, so the T cells may come from the graft donor. The V gene is TRBV6-2 or TRBV6-3, the J gene TRBJ2-7; a possible D gene is TRBD1 (5 bases). CDR3 sequence: CASSYGAGFNDEQYF. The CDR3 region has the DNA TGTGCCAGCAGTTACGGGGCAGGATTTAACGACGAGCAGTACTTC.